This is a list of T cell receptor beta chains from one sample in a study of T-cell reconstitution after alpha-beta-depleted transplantation in children. One entry per CDR3 protein, called by TCRdb with MiXCR from the PCR reads. The table records approximately 250,000 distinct CDR3 sequences, 9.7% of them present only once. Material: PBMCs from the stem cell graft donor, obtained from the stem cell graft. These receptors were taken from a human donor who donated a stem cell graft to a child with SCID. The CDR3 runs from the conserved cysteine through the conserved F or W.

CDR3aa: CSARDPARGDTQYF; j_gene: TRBJ2-3; v_gene: TRBV20-1
CDR3aa: CASSEALAGKDQQFF; j_gene: TRBJ2-1; v_gene: TRBV2
CDR3aa: CASSLYGGGEQFF; j_gene: TRBJ2-1; v_gene: TRBV7-2
CDR3aa: CASSPTRLDSYEQYF; j_gene: TRBJ2-7; v_gene: TRBV7-2
CDR3aa: CASRREPGTGELFF; j_gene: TRBJ2-2; v_gene: TRBV10-1
CDR3aa: CASSLVGTSVENEQFF; j_gene: TRBJ2-1; v_gene: TRBV7-2
CDR3aa: CASSFRAAEQYF; j_gene: TRBJ2-7; v_gene: TRBV7-2
CDR3aa: CSAYHGTDEKLFF; j_gene: TRBJ1-4; v_gene: TRBV20-1
CDR3aa: CASSLRGTPPKAQHF; j_gene: TRBJ1-5; v_gene: TRBV28
CDR3aa: CASRKGLNTGELFF; j_gene: TRBJ2-2; v_gene: TRBV7-3